The 14 T cell receptor beta chains below all came from one sample that was sequenced in a study of tumor-infiltrating lymphocytes in glioblastoma multiforme. Three nested ARM-PCR rounds with V-beta and C-beta primers built TCRB libraries. TCRdb reprocessed the multiplex PCR reads via MiXCR and lists one record per CDR3 protein. The sample yields about 32,000 distinct CDR3 sequences, 60% to 65% seen once. Material for sequencing was brain tumor tissue. These receptors all come from a male donor with glioblastoma.

The chain uses TRBV11-2 and TRBJ2-7, with no clear D. Trimming left V 0 bases short and J 3 bases short, with 6 bases between. The germline V gene encodes CDR1 SGHAT and CDR2 FQNNGV. The CDR3 sequence is 13 residues long. CDR3 sequence (DNA): TGTGCCAGCAGCTTAGAGGTCCGCTACGAGCAGTACTTC. It specifies CASSLEVRYEQYF.

Of note for this clonotype: The junction differs from germline at one of its ends, possibly a read error. The J gene is TRBJ1-1, the V gene TRBV4-1; no clear D gene. Looked up from germline, CDR1 is MGHRA and CDR2 is YSYEKL. CDR3 length equals 13 residues. DNA of the CDR3: TGCGCCAGCGGCCAAGAGATCTCGACTGAAGCTTTCTTC. Amino acids: CASGQEISTEAFF.

Comments on this clonotype: The junction shows a germline mismatch at one end, possibly a read error. The gene calls are TRBV29-1 and TRBJ2-7; maybe TRBD2 (6 bases). CDR3 size: 15 residues. Germline V gene lookup returns CDR1 SQVTM and CDR2 ANQGSEA. CDR3 nucleotide sequence: TGCAGCGTCCGAAATGGAACTTGCGGGGTTTACGAGGAGTACTTC. Translation gives CSVRNGTCGVYEEYF.

This clonotype has just one count. Sequence at one end of the junction differs from germline and may be a read error. CDR3 sequence (DNA): TGCGCCACCGCCAGGAGCTCCCACGAGCAGTACTTC. It specifies CATARSSHEQYF. This chain uses TRBV6-5 with TRBJ2-7; D not certain. The CDR3 has 12 residues. CDR1 MNHEY and CDR2 SVGAGI come from the germline V gene.

This clonotype was seen ten or more times. The V call is TRBV10-3, the J call TRBJ2-7; a weak D match, TRBD2 (5 bases). The CDR3 has 13 residues. Looked up from germline, CDR1 is ENHRY and CDR2 is SYGVKD. V was pared by 3 bases and J by 6 bases, with 12 bases between. The CDR3 is CAISEWEMGEQYF. The CDR3 DNA reads TGTGCCATCAGTGAATGGGAGATGGGCGAGCAGTACTTC.

With respect to this clonotype: This may stem from a read error, because a much larger clone lies one nucleotide away. This chain uses TRBV28 with TRBJ1-5; D remains unclear. The V gene lost 6 bases and the J gene lost 1 base, with 13 bases spanning the gap. Germline CDR1 is MDHEN and CDR2 is SYDVKM. The CDR3 contains 15 residues. The CDR3 DNA sequence: TGTGCCAGCAGACCTGAGGAGGCCAGCAATCAGCCCCAGCATTTT. This gives the protein CASRPEEASNQPQHF.

Note on this clonotype: A read error is possible here, since a much larger clone lies one base away. V usage is TRBV28 and J usage is TRBJ2-1, with 7 bases aligning to TRBD1. The CDR3 is 15 residues long. V gave up 7 bases and J gave up 2 bases; unmatched junction bases: 8. CDR1 is MDHEN and CDR2 is SYDVKM in the germline V gene. In nucleotides, the CDR3 is TGTGCCAGCATCGAAGGGGACAGAACCTACAATGAGCAGTTCTTC. Residues: CASIEGDRTYNEQFF.

Within the sample, this clonotype is medium-sized. Written as DNA, the CDR3 is TGCGCCAGCAGCCAATCGAATGCCGGGGAGCTGTTTTTT. Translated, it gives CASSQSNAGELFF. V is TRBV4-1 and J is TRBJ2-2; D remains ambiguous. Germline V lookup: CDR1 MGHRA, CDR2 YSYEKL. The CDR3 has 13 residues. V was clipped by 2 bases and J by 6 bases, with 7 bases between them.

As for this clonotype: This may be a read error, as it is one base from a much larger clone. The chain uses TRBV7-9 and TRBJ2-3; the D is unclear. The CDR3 runs to 13 residues. The germline CDR1 and CDR2 sequences are SEHNR and FQNEAQ (reference sequence). DNA for the CDR3: TGTGCCAGCAACCCCCGCAGCACGGATACGCAGTATTTT. Its translation: CASNPRSTDTQYF.

The genes are TRBV28 and TRBJ1-2; D may be TRBD1 (5 bases). This CDR3 is built from 13 residues. V was pared by 4 bases and J by 5 bases, with 11 bases between. The V gene's germline CDR1 is MDHEN and CDR2 SYDVKM. CDR3 coding DNA: TGTGCCAGCAGTTCGGGACGGGCTTATGGCTACACCTTC. Translating it yields CASSSGRAYGYTF.

This sequence joins TRBV5-1 and TRBJ2-1, with 9 positions matching TRBD1. The V gene end was trimmed by 4 bases and the J gene end by 5 bases; junction bases not matched to a gene: 7. This CDR3 comprises 15 residues. The germline V gene has CDR1 SGHRS and CDR2 YFSETQ. The CDR3 nucleotides read TGCGCCAGCAGCGCCGGGACAGGGCCCCACAATGAGCAGTTCTTC. It yields the protein CASSAGTGPHNEQFF.

Details on this clonotype: This may arise from a read error, as a much more abundant clone is one base away. This chain connects TRBV5-1 to TRBJ1-1; D uncertain. The CDR3 is 16 amino acids. Germline values: CDR1 SGHRS, CDR2 YFSETQ. V lost 1 base and J 4 bases, leaving 17 bases between the germline ends. CDR3 nucleotides: TGCGCCAGCAGCTTGTCCGGGCCAGGACTGAGCACTGAAGCTTTCTTT. It yields the protein CASSLSGPGLSTEAFF. The complete variable domain, with remaining parts taken from reference TRBV5-1 and TRBJ1-1, reads KAGVTQTPRYLIKTRGQQVTLSCSPISGHRSVSWYQQTPGQGLQFLFEYFSETQRNKGNFPGRFSGRQFSNSRSEMNVSTLELGDSALYLCASSLSGPGLSTEAFFGQGTRLTVV.

A remark on this clonotype: Germline and junction disagree at one end, which may indicate a read error. This sequence joins TRBV4-1 and TRBJ2-7; possibly TRBD1 or TRBD2 for D (5 bases each). Germline lookup yields CDR1 MGHRA and CDR2 YSYEKL. The CDR3 covers 15 residues. The CDR3 nucleotides read TGCGGCAGCAGTGAACTGTGGGACGGTTCCTACGAGCAGTACTTC. As protein: CGSSELWDGSYEQYF.

This clonotype was counted ten times or more. V usage is TRBV5-6 and J usage is TRBJ2-7, with no clear D. This CDR3 has 14 amino acids. Trimming cost V 0 bases and J 0 bases, with 7 bases left between them. Per the germline V gene, CDR1 is SGHDT and CDR2 is YYEEEE. CDR3 region: CASSLGRSSYEQYF. Written as DNA, the CDR3 is TGTGCCAGCAGCTTGGGACGGAGCTCCTACGAGCAGTACTTC.